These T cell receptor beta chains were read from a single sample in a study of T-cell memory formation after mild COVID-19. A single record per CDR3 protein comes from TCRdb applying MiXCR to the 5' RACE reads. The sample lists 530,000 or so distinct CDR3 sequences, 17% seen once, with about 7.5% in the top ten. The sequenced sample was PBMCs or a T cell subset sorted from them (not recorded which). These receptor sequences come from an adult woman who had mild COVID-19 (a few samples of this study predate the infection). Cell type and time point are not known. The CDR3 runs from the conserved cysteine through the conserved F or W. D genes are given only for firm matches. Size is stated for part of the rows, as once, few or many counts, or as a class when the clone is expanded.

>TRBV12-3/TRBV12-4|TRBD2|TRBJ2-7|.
TGTGCCAGCAGCCTGTCTAGCGGGACTCGATACGAGCAGTACTTC
CASSLSSGTRYEQYF
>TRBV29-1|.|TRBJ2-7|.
TGCAGCGTTTCAGCCCCGACCGGGTTGTACGAGCAGTACTTC
CSVSAPTGLYEQYF
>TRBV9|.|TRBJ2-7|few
TGTGCCAGCAGCGTAGGGGGTTCGGGGAGCTCCTACGAGCAGTACTTC
CASSVGGSGSSYEQYF
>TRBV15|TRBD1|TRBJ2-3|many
TGTGCCACCAGCGCGGGACAGGGGGTTGCAGATACGCAGTATTTT
CATSAGQGVADTQYF
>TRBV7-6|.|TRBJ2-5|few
TGTGCCAGCAGCTTAAATGAGGGCAGGCCCCAAGAGACCCAGTACTTC
CASSLNEGRPQETQYF
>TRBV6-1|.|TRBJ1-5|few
TGTGCCAGCAGTCCAACTCAAAAACAAGGGCCTCAGCATTTT
CASSPTQKQGPQHF
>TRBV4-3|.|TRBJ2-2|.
TGCGCCAGCAGCCAAGATAATAGGCTAGAGAACACCGGGGAGCTGTTTTTT
CASSQDNRLENTGELFF
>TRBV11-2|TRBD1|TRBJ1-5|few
TGTGCCAGCAGCTTAGTCAGGGGGCATGCTCAGCCCCAGCATTTT
CASSLVRGHAQPQHF
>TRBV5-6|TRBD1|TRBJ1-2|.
TGTGCCAGCAGTCTTCCGGGACAGGACTACTACACCTTC
CASSLPGQDYYTF
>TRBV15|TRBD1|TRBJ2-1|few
TGTGCCACCAGCACAATGACAGGGTACAATGAGCAGTTCTTC
CATSTMTGYNEQFF
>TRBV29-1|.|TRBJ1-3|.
TGCAGCGTTGAAGGGCTCCGGGCCCTAGACTCTGGAAACACCATATATTTT
CSVEGLRALDSGNTIYF
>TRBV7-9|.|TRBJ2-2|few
TGTGCCAGCAGCCCTGGGGACGGACTGAACACCGGGGAGCTGTTTTTT
CASSPGDGLNTGELFF
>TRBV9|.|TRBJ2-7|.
TGTGCCAGCAGTAATAGGGAAGAGTTCCACGAGCAGTACTTC
CASSNREEFHEQYF
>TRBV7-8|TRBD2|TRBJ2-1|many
TGTGCCAGCAGAAACGCGCCCGGGACTAGTAATGAGCAGTTCTTC
CASRNAPGTSNEQFF
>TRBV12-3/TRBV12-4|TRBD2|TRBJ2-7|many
TGTGCCAGCAGTCCCTGGGGCGGGAGCGACGAGCAGTACTTC
CASSPWGGSDEQYF
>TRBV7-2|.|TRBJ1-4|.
TGTGCCAGCAGCCAGCGACAGACCCGCGTGGAAAAACTGTTTTTT
CASSQRQTRVEKLFF
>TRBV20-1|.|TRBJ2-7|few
TGCAGTGCTAGAGACCTAACCCTCGAGCAGTACTTC
CSARDLTLEQYF
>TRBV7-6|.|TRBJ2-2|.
TGTGCCAGCAGCCCCGGGGGGACACACGTCACCGGGGAGCTGTTTTTT
CASSPGGTHVTGELFF
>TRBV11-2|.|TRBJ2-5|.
TGTGCCAGCAGCTTAGGCCGGAGGGTTCGTGAGACCCAGTACTTC
CASSLGRRVRETQYF
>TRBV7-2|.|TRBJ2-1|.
TGTGCCAGCAGCTTCAATACTTACAATGAGCAGTTCTTC
CASSFNTYNEQFF
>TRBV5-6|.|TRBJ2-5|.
TGTGCCAGCAGCTTGTTTCAGGCGTACCAAGAGACCCAGTACTTC
CASSLFQAYQETQYF
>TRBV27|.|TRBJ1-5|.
TGTGCCAGCAGTTTAGGGGGGGCGCGCAATCAGCCCCAGCATTTT
CASSLGGARNQPQHF
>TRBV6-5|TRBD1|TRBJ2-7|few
TGTGCCACCCAGGTGGGGACAGGGGGCCTGGGCGAGCAGTACTTC
CATQVGTGGLGEQYF
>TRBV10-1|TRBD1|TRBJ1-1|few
TGCGCCACCACGGACAGGGTGCACACTGAAGCTTTCTTT
CATTDRVHTEAFF
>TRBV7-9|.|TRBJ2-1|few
TGTGCCAGCAGCTTATCCCGGCCTGCCCCGGGTTCCTACAATGAGCAGTTCTTC
CASSLSRPAPGSYNEQFF
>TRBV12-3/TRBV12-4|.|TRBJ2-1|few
TGTGCCAGCAGATTCGGGTGGGGACATACCAACAATGAGCAGTTCTTC
CASRFGWGHTNNEQFF
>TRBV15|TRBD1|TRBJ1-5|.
TGTGCCACCAGCAGTCTAGGGGGCGCGGGCAATCAGCCCCAGCATTTT
CATSSLGGAGNQPQHF
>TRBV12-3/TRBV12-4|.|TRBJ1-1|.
TGTGCCAGCAGTTTTGCACCAGGCACTGAAGCTTTCTTT
CASSFAPGTEAFF
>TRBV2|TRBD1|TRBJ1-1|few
TGTGCCAGCAGGGGGACAGGGGGCCTCACTGAAGCTTTCTTT
CASRGTGGLTEAFF
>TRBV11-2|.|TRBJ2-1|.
TGTGCCAGCAGCTTAACGAGGGTCCGGGTGAATGAGCAGTTCTTC
CASSLTRVRVNEQFF
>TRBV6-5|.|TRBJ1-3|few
TGTGCCAGCACCAAACTTTCGCCCTCTGGAAACACCATATATTTT
CASTKLSPSGNTIYF
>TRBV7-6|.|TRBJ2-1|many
TGTGCCAGCAGCCCGTTTGATAGCGGTGGCAATGAGCAGTTCTTC
CASSPFDSGGNEQFF
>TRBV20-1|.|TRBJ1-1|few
TGCAGTGCCGGAGTGACAGCTTTGAACACTGAAGCTTTCTTT
CSAGVTALNTEAFF
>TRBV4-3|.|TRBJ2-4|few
TGCGCCAGCAGCCAAGATCGGGCAATAGCCAAAAACATTCAGTACTTC
CASSQDRAIAKNIQYF
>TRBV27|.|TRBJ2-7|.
TGTGCCAGCAGTCTATCCACCGGGACGGCGGGTGTCGAGCAGTACTTC
CASSLSTGTAGVEQYF
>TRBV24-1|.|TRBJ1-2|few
TGTGCCACCAGTCACGACACCAACTATGGCTACACCTTC
CATSHDTNYGYTF
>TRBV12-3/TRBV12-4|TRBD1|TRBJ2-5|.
TGTGCCAGCAGTGAGGGGACAGGGTTAGAGACCCAGTACTTC
CASSEGTGLETQYF
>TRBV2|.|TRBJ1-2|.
TGTGCCAGCAGTGAAGCCCCCTATGGCTACACCTTC
CASSEAPYGYTF
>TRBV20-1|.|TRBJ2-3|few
TGCAGTGCTAGAGGCCAGGCGGATATGGGTTCGCAGTATTTT
CSARGQADMGSQYF
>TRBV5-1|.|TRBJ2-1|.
TGCGCCAGCACCTCCGGGACAACTTACAATGAGCAGTTCTTC
CASTSGTTYNEQFF
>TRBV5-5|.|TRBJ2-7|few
TGTGCCAGCAGCTTGGTGGGGGACGCTCCCGAGCAGTACTTC
CASSLVGDAPEQYF
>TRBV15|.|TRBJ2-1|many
TGTGCCACCAGCAGAGTGGTAGGGATAGGCGGTGAGCAGTTCTTC
CATSRVVGIGGEQFF
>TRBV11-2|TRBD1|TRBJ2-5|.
TGTGCCAGCAGCTTAGATCCACCGGGACAGCTAGGGGAGACCCAGTACTTC
CASSLDPPGQLGETQYF
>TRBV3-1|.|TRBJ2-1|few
TGTGCCAGCAGCCCGTCGAGTGATGCCTACAATGAGCAGTTCTTC
CASSPSSDAYNEQFF
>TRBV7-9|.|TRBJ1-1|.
TGTGCCAGCAGCTTAGGGAGGGGGTCGAACACTGAAGCTTTCTTT
CASSLGRGSNTEAFF
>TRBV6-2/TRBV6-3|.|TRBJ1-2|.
TGTGCCAGCAGCACCACTCACCGGGACTCCCATGGCTACACCTTC
CASSTTHRDSHGYTF
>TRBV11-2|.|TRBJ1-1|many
TGTGCCAGCAGCTTAGGCATCCCGAGGCGGAACACTGAAGCTTTCTTT
CASSLGIPRRNTEAFF
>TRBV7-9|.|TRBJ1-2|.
TGTGCCAGCAGCCCGCAGTCCGGTCCGGTTTTGGGCTACACCTTC
CASSPQSGPVLGYTF
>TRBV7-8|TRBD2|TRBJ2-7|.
TGTGCCAGCACCGGGACTAGCGGGACCTACGAGCAGTACTTC
CASTGTSGTYEQYF
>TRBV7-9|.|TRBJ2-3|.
TGTGCCAGCAGCTTTCCTGTCGGCGGGGCAGGCACAGATACGCAGTATTTT
CASSFPVGGAGTDTQYF
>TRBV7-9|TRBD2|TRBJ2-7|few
TGTGCCAGCAGCTTAACTAGCGTCTACGAGCAGTACTTC
CASSLTSVYEQYF
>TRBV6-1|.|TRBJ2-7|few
TGTGCCAGCAATCGAAACTGGCGGCAAACCTACGAGCAGTACTTC
CASNRNWRQTYEQYF
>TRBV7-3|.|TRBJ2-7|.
TGTGCCAGCAGCTTAGATGGGAAGGGGGGCCTGGACGAGCAGTACTTC
CASSLDGKGGLDEQYF
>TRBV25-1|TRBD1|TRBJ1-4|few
TGTGCCAGCAGTGTGACAGGGAGCGAAAAACTGTTTTTT
CASSVTGSEKLFF
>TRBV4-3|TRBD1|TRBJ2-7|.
TGCGCCAGCAGCCAAGACTCGGGACAGATCTACGAGCAGTACTTC
CASSQDSGQIYEQYF